A selection of T cell receptor beta chains follows, all from one sample in a study of neurological immune-mediated disorders. TCRdb reprocessed the 5' RACE reads via MiXCR and lists one record per CDR3 protein. The table lists approximately 37,000 distinct CDR3 sequences, roughly 15% of them singletons. Specimen: PBMCs. Every receptor here comes from a woman aged 45-65 years with HTLV-1-associated myelopathy (HAM/TSP). Each CDR3 is given with its conserved first and last residue. Fields, in order: clone size, D gene, V gene, J gene, CDR3 DNA, CDR3 protein. A D gene is named only where the DNA matches it firmly. Expanded clones get a size class; other rows say once, few or many, or leave the size out.

size: many
D: TRBD1
V: TRBV2
J: TRBJ2-4
DNA: TGTGCCGGCGGGACAGGGTTGAACATTCAGTACTTC
CDR3: CAGGTGLNIQYF

size: many
D: TRBD1
V: TRBV3-1
J: TRBJ1-2
DNA: TGTGCCAGCAGCCCGGGACAGGTAGTATATGGCTACACCTTC
CDR3: CASSPGQVVYGYTF

size: many
D: TRBD2
V: TRBV20-1
J: TRBJ2-5
DNA: TGCAGTGCTAGGGGGACTAGCGGGGGGGCCGTGAAGACCCAGTACTTC
CDR3: CSARGTSGGAVKTQYF

size: many
D: .
V: TRBV20-1
J: TRBJ2-5
DNA: TGCAGTGCCCCACAATCGGGACTCCAAGAGACCCAGTACTTC
CDR3: CSAPQSGLQETQYF

size: many
D: TRBD1
V: TRBV6-5
J: TRBJ1-2
DNA: TGTGCCAGCAGTGTCATCTCGACAGGGTTTGGGGGTGGCTACACCTTC
CDR3: CASSVISTGFGGGYTF

size: many
D: .
V: TRBV5-6
J: TRBJ1-6
DNA: TGTGCCAGCAGCTTACTGGTAGGACCCCTCCACTTT
CDR3: CASSLLVGPLHF

size: many
D: .
V: TRBV9
J: TRBJ2-2
DNA: TGTGCCAGCAGCTCCCGACAAATTCCCACCGGGGAGCTGTTTTTT
CDR3: CASSSRQIPTGELFF

size: many
D: .
V: TRBV6-2/TRBV6-3
J: TRBJ1-5
DNA: TGTGCCAGCAGTTACAGGGCGAGATATAGCAATCAGCCCCAGCATTTT
CDR3: CASSYRARYSNQPQHF

size: .
D: TRBD2
V: TRBV4-1
J: TRBJ2-5
DNA: TGCGCCAGCAGCCAGGGGCGGGGGTACCAAGAGACCCAGTACTTC
CDR3: CASSQGRGYQETQYF

size: many
D: TRBD2
V: TRBV7-2
J: TRBJ2-3
DNA: TGTGCCAGCAGCCCGGACGCGGGGGGGCCGGATACGCAGTATTTT
CDR3: CASSPDAGGPDTQYF

size: .
D: .
V: TRBV7-3
J: TRBJ2-1
DNA: TGTGCCAGCAGCTTAGGTACCAACTCGGGTGAGCAGTTCTTC
CDR3: CASSLGTNSGEQFF

size: many
D: .
V: TRBV9
J: TRBJ1-1
DNA: TGTGCCAGCAGCGTAGCTGGAAAGGGGAGAGACACTGAAGCTTTCTTT
CDR3: CASSVAGKGRDTEAFF

size: many
D: TRBD1
V: TRBV20-1
J: TRBJ2-2
DNA: TGCAGTGCTAGGGACAGGAGGAACACCGGGGAGCTGTTTTTT
CDR3: CSARDRRNTGELFF

size: many
D: .
V: TRBV6-1
J: TRBJ1-4
DNA: TGTGCCAGCACCACGACGGCAGCAACTAATGAAAAACTGTTTTTT
CDR3: CASTTTAATNEKLFF

size: many
D: .
V: TRBV7-2
J: TRBJ2-2
DNA: TGTGCCAGCAGCTTAAGTACAACGAACACCGGGGAGCTGTTTTTT
CDR3: CASSLSTTNTGELFF

size: .
D: .
V: TRBV7-3
J: TRBJ1-6
DNA: TGTGCCAGCAGCGTGGGAGAATTTAATTCACCCCTCCACTTT
CDR3: CASSVGEFNSPLHF

size: .
D: .
V: TRBV5-4
J: TRBJ1-2
DNA: TGTGCCAGCAGCCCGGAAACCTATGGCCACACCTTC
CDR3: CASSPETYGHTF

size: many
D: .
V: TRBV29-1
J: TRBJ2-1
DNA: TGCAGCGTTGAAGCCCGGAATGAGCAGTTCTTC
CDR3: CSVEARNEQFF

size: many
D: .
V: TRBV27
J: TRBJ2-7
DNA: TGTGCCAGCGGGCGGCCCTACGAGCAGTACTTC
CDR3: CASGRPYEQYF

size: many
D: .
V: TRBV6-1
J: TRBJ1-5
DNA: TGTGCCAGCACCATATTGGGGGAGCCCCAGCATTTT
CDR3: CASTILGEPQHF

size: many
D: .
V: TRBV12-3/TRBV12-4
J: TRBJ1-2
DNA: TGTGCCAGCAGTTTACAAGGCGTAAATGGCTACACCTTC
CDR3: CASSLQGVNGYTF

size: many
D: .
V: TRBV12-3/TRBV12-4
J: TRBJ1-1
DNA: TGTGCCAGCAGTTTAGCCGGGGACACTGAAGCTTTCTTT
CDR3: CASSLAGDTEAFF

size: many
D: .
V: TRBV12-3/TRBV12-4
J: TRBJ1-3
DNA: TGTGCCAGCAGGAGAGAGTCCTCTGGAAACACCATATATTTT
CDR3: CASRRESSGNTIYF

size: .
D: TRBD1
V: TRBV12-3/TRBV12-4
J: TRBJ1-1
DNA: TGTGCCAGCAGGTTGACAGGGGGAACTGAAGCTTTCTTT
CDR3: CASRLTGGTEAFF

size: many
D: TRBD1
V: TRBV28
J: TRBJ1-4
DNA: TGTGCCAGCAGTTCAGTACTAAACAGGGGGCTCGGAGAAAAACTGTTTTTT
CDR3: CASSSVLNRGLGEKLFF

size: many
D: .
V: TRBV5-1
J: TRBJ2-3
DNA: TGCGCCAGCAGCTTATCTCGGGGGGATACGCAGTATTTT
CDR3: CASSLSRGDTQYF

size: .
D: .
V: TRBV5-6
J: TRBJ2-5
DNA: TGTGCCAGCAGCTTGGGAAGGAGATCGGAGACCCAGTACTTC
CDR3: CASSLGRRSETQYF

size: medium-sized
D: TRBD1
V: TRBV20-1
J: TRBJ2-5
DNA: TGCAGTGCTAGAGATCCCGGGACAGCTTCCAAGACCCAGTACTTC
CDR3: CSARDPGTASKTQYF

size: many
D: .
V: TRBV5-5
J: TRBJ1-5
DNA: TGTGCCAGCAGCTTGGCCGGAGGTTTCCAGCCCCAGCATTTT
CDR3: CASSLAGGFQPQHF

size: many
D: .
V: TRBV20-1
J: TRBJ2-3
DNA: TGCAGTGCTAGAGATACCGGACGTCCTAGCACAGATACGCAGTATTTT
CDR3: CSARDTGRPSTDTQYF

size: many
D: .
V: TRBV4-1
J: TRBJ2-1
DNA: TGCGCCAGCAGCCAAGTGGATCTCGTCGTATTTAAGGAGAATGAGCAGTTCTTC
CDR3: CASSQVDLVVFKENEQFF

size: many
D: .
V: TRBV5-1
J: TRBJ1-2
DNA: TGCGCCAGCAGCTTCTTCACAGGGAGGGATGGCTACACCTTC
CDR3: CASSFFTGRDGYTF

size: many
D: TRBD1
V: TRBV5-1
J: TRBJ1-2
DNA: TGCGCCAGCAGCTCCCGGGACAGAAGTGGCTACACCTTC
CDR3: CASSSRDRSGYTF

size: many
D: .
V: TRBV7-2
J: TRBJ2-6
DNA: TGTGCCAGCAGCCCCCCGGGACTGAGCTCTGGGGCCAACGTCCTGACTTTC
CDR3: CASSPPGLSSGANVLTF

size: many
D: .
V: TRBV5-5
J: TRBJ1-2
DNA: TGTGCCAGCAGCTCCGCCATGGGGGGAGGCTATGGCTACACCTTC
CDR3: CASSSAMGGGYGYTF

size: few
D: .
V: TRBV28
J: TRBJ1-5
DNA: TGTGCCAGCAGTTTTGCACCACCCGCGAAGTATAGCAATCAGCCCCAGCATTTT
CDR3: CASSFAPPAKYSNQPQHF

size: .
D: .
V: TRBV5-1
J: TRBJ2-2
DNA: TGCGCCAGCAGCTTTTCGGCTAAGAACATCGGGGCGCTGTTTTTT
CDR3: CASSFSAKNIGALFF

size: many
D: TRBD1
V: TRBV6-1
J: TRBJ1-6
DNA: TGTGCCAGCATCTCGACAGGGAGGTATAATTCACCCCTCCACTTT
CDR3: CASISTGRYNSPLHF

size: many
D: .
V: TRBV7-2
J: TRBJ1-5
DNA: TGTGCCAGCAGCTTAGACAGATATCAGCCCCAGCATTTT
CDR3: CASSLDRYQPQHF

size: .
D: TRBD2
V: TRBV9
J: TRBJ2-3
DNA: TGTGCCAGCAGCCCGGGACTAGCCCCTACGGAGACGCAGTATTTT
CDR3: CASSPGLAPTETQYF

size: many
D: .
V: TRBV27
J: TRBJ2-1
DNA: TGTGCCAGCAGTTTAGCCAGTCAGCGGCGCGACGCGGAGCAGTTCTTC
CDR3: CASSLASQRRDAEQFF

size: many
D: .
V: TRBV19
J: TRBJ1-1
DNA: TGTGCCGCCAGGGAGAACACTGAAGCTTTCTTT
CDR3: CAARENTEAFF

size: .
D: .
V: TRBV12-3/TRBV12-4
J: TRBJ1-3
DNA: TGTGCCAGCAGTTTAGGGACGGACGGAAACACCATATATTTT
CDR3: CASSLGTDGNTIYF

size: many
D: .
V: TRBV29-1
J: TRBJ2-7
DNA: TGCAGCGTTGAAGACACCGGAGGGACCAAGGGGCAGTACTTC
CDR3: CSVEDTGGTKGQYF

size: many
D: .
V: TRBV12-3/TRBV12-4
J: TRBJ2-7
DNA: TGTGCCAGCAGTTTAGGGGGCCACCCGGTCTACGAGCAGTACTTC
CDR3: CASSLGGHPVYEQYF

size: many
D: .
V: TRBV12-3/TRBV12-4
J: TRBJ2-7
DNA: TGTGCCAGCAGCCCAGGTTTAGACGAGCAGTACTTC
CDR3: CASSPGLDEQYF

size: many
D: .
V: TRBV10-3
J: TRBJ2-2
DNA: TGTGCCATCAGTGACGGCGGAGGCAGGGGAATGTCCGGGGAGCTGTTTTTT
CDR3: CAISDGGGRGMSGELFF

size: many
D: .
V: TRBV20-1
J: TRBJ1-5
DNA: TGCAGTGCTAGAGTAGGCCGAGATCAGCCCCAGCATTTT
CDR3: CSARVGRDQPQHF

size: many
D: .
V: TRBV20-1
J: TRBJ1-6
DNA: TGCAGTGCTAGAGGGCAGAATAATTCACCCCTCCACTTT
CDR3: CSARGQNNSPLHF

size: medium-sized
D: .
V: TRBV2
J: TRBJ1-1
DNA: TGTGCCAGCAGTTCCACGACGAACACTGAAGCTTTCTTT
CDR3: CASSSTTNTEAFF

size: many
D: TRBD1
V: TRBV10-3
J: TRBJ2-7
DNA: TGTGCCATCAGGGACACCGGGACAGGGTCCGACGAGCAGTACTTC
CDR3: CAIRDTGTGSDEQYF

size: many
D: .
V: TRBV20-1
J: TRBJ2-1
DNA: TGCAGTGCTAGCTCTAGCGCCAGCTCCTACAATGAGCAGTTCTTC
CDR3: CSASSSASSYNEQFF

size: many
D: TRBD1
V: TRBV5-1
J: TRBJ1-1
DNA: TGCGCCAGCAGCTTGGGACAGGGGGCGACTGACACTGAAGCTTTCTTT
CDR3: CASSLGQGATDTEAFF

size: many
D: .
V: TRBV6-2/TRBV6-3
J: TRBJ1-4
DNA: TGTGCCAGCAGTTACTCGTTGAGGGTAACAACTAATGAAAAACTGTTTTTT
CDR3: CASSYSLRVTTNEKLFF

size: many
D: .
V: TRBV11-2
J: TRBJ2-6
DNA: TGTGCCAGCAGCTTAAACTTTGGGGGGTCGGCCAACGTCCTGACTTTC
CDR3: CASSLNFGGSANVLTF